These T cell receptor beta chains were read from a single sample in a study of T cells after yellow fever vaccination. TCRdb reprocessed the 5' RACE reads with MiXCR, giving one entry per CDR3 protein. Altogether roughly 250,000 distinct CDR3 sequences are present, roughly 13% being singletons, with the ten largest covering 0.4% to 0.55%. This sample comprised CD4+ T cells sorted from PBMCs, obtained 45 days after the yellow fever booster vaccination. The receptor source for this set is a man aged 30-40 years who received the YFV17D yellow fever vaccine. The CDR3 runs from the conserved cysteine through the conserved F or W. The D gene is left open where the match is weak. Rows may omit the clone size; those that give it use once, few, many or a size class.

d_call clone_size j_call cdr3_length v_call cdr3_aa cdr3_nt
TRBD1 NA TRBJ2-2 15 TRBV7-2 CASSLSPGGSGELFF TGTGCCAGCAGCTTATCCCCAGGGGGCTCCGGGGAGCTGTTTTTT
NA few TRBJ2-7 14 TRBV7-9 CASSSSDIPYEQYF TGTGCCAGCAGCTCCTCGGACATCCCCTACGAGCAGTACTTC
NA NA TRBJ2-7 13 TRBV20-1 CSAGAGLRWEQYF TGCAGTGCCGGGGCCGGACTACGTTGGGAGCAGTACTTC
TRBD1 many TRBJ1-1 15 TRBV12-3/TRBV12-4 CASSLGDRVRTEAFF TGTGCCAGCAGTTTGGGGGACAGGGTGCGTACTGAAGCTTTCTTT
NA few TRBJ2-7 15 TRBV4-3 CASRIRDGTSYEQYF TGCGCCAGCAGAATCCGGGACGGTACTTCCTACGAGCAGTACTTC
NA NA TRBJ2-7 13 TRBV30 CAYRWGNTYEQYF TGTGCCTATAGGTGGGGAAACACCTACGAGCAGTACTTC
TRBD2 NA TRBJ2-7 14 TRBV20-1 CSATGTSGSHEQYF TGCAGTGCAACCGGGACTAGCGGGTCCCACGAGCAGTACTTC
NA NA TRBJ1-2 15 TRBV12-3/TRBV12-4 CASTPLEAANYGYTF TGTGCCAGCACCCCCCTCGAAGCTGCTAACTATGGCTACACCTTC
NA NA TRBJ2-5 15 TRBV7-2 CASSSIGGKRETQYF TGTGCCAGCAGCTCAATCGGGGGCAAGAGAGAGACCCAGTACTTC
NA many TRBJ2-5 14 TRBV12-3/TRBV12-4 CASNMGRNQETQYF TGTGCCAGCAACATGGGAAGGAACCAAGAGACCCAGTACTTC
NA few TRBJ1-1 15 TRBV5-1 CASSFDTSSRTEAFF TGCGCCAGCAGCTTCGATACTAGCTCTCGCACTGAAGCTTTCTTT
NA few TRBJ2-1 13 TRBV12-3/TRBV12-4 CASSHAGGNEQFF TGTGCCAGCAGTCACGCTGGGGGGAATGAGCAGTTCTTC
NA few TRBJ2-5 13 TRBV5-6 CASSFRTQETQYF TGTGCCAGCAGCTTCCGGACTCAAGAGACCCAGTACTTC
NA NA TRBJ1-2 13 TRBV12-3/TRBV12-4 CASSLVGVRGYTF TGTGCCAGCAGTTTAGTTGGGGTTCGGGGCTACACCTTC
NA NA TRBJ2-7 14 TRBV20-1 CSATAPLDSYEQYF TGCAGTGCCACGGCCCCACTCGATTCCTACGAGCAGTACTTC
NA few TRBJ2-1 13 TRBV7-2 CASSRPNLAEQFF TGTGCCAGCAGCCGCCCGAATCTAGCGGAGCAGTTCTTC
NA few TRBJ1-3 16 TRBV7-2 CASSLHQLVAGNTIYF TGTGCCAGCAGCTTACACCAGTTGGTCGCTGGAAACACCATATATTTT
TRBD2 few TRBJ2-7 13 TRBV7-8 CASSLSGKYEQYF TGTGCCAGCAGCTTAAGCGGGAAATACGAGCAGTACTTC
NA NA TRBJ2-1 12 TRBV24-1 CATSGLGNEQFF TGTGCCACCAGTGGTTTAGGGAATGAGCAGTTCTTC
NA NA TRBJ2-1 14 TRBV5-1 CASLLEGGINEQFF TGCGCCAGCCTGCTTGAGGGGGGCATCAATGAGCAGTTCTTC
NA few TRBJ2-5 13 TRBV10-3 CANRRDKEETQYF TGTGCCAACAGGAGGGACAAGGAGGAGACCCAGTACTTC
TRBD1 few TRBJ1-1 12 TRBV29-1 CSVETGVTEAFF TGCAGCGTTGAAACAGGGGTCACTGAAGCTTTCTTT
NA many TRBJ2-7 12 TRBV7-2 CASSPRSYEQYF TGTGCCAGCAGCCCCCGGTCCTACGAGCAGTACTTC
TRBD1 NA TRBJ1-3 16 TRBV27 CASSSRTGVPGNTIYF TGTGCCAGCAGTTCCCGGACAGGAGTCCCTGGAAACACCATATATTTT
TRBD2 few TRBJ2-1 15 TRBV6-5 CASSYTLAGGLEQFF TGTGCCAGCAGTTACACTCTAGCGGGAGGTTTGGAGCAGTTCTTC
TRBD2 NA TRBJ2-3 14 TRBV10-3 CAARPGLAADTQYF TGTGCCGCCCGTCCGGGACTAGCGGCCGATACGCAGTATTTT
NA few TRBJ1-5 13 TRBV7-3 CASSFGANQPQHF TGTGCCAGCAGCTTCGGGGCCAATCAGCCCCAGCATTTT
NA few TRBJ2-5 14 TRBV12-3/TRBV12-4 CASTRSLVGGTQYF TGTGCCAGCACAAGATCTTTGGTGGGGGGGACCCAGTACTTC
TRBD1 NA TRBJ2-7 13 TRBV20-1 CSAADRGGTEQYF TGCAGTGCCGCGGACAGGGGGGGGACCGAGCAGTACTTC
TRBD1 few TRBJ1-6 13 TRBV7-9 CASSYTGVSPLHF TGTGCCAGCAGCTATACAGGGGTCTCACCCCTCCACTTT
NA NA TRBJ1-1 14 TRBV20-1 CSARVGTGVAEAFF TGCAGTGCTAGAGTAGGGACGGGGGTCGCTGAAGCTTTCTTT
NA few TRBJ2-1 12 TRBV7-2 CASSRQVNEQFF TGTGCCAGCAGCCGACAGGTCAATGAGCAGTTCTTC
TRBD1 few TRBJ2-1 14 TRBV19 CASRRDSSYNEQFF TGTGCCAGTAGGAGGGACAGCTCCTACAATGAGCAGTTCTTC
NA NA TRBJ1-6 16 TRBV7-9 CASSLASGNLNSPLHF TGTGCCAGCAGCTTAGCGTCAGGCAACCTGAATTCACCCCTCCACTTT
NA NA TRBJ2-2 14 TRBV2 CASRQELNTGELFF TGTGCCAGCAGACAGGAGCTTAACACCGGGGAGCTGTTTTTT
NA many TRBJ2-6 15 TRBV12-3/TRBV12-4 CASSFGRPGANVLTF TGTGCCAGCAGTTTCGGCAGACCTGGGGCCAACGTCCTGACTTTC
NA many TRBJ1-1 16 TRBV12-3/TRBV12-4 CASSPLNGGVNTEAFF TGTGCCAGCAGCCCTCTAAACGGAGGGGTAAACACTGAAGCTTTCTTT
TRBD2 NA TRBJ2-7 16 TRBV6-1 CATNPGLAGGSYEQYF TGTGCCACGAATCCGGGACTAGCGGGAGGGTCGTACGAGCAGTACTTC
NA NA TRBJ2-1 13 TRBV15 CATRNSSYNEQFF TGTGCCACCAGGAACAGCTCCTACAATGAGCAGTTCTTC
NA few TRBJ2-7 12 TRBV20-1 CSASRTAYEQYF TGCAGTGCTAGTCGGACGGCCTACGAGCAGTACTTC
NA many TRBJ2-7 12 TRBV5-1 CASSLPPNEQYF TGCGCCAGCAGCCTGCCCCCCAACGAGCAGTACTTC
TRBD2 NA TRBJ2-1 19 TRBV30 CAWSVHRAGTSGMLSEQFF TGTGCCTGGAGTGTACACCGGGCTGGGACTAGCGGGATGCTTAGTGAGCAGTTCTTC
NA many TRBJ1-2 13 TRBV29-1 CSVVPDPNYGYTF TGCAGCGTTGTGCCAGACCCAAACTATGGCTACACCTTC
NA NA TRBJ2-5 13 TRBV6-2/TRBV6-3 CASRRPNQETQYF TGTGCCAGCAGACGGCCCAACCAAGAGACCCAGTACTTC
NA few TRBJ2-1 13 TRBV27 CASRLDFYNEQFF TGTGCCAGCAGACTGGACTTTTACAATGAGCAGTTCTTC
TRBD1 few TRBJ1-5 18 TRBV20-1 CSARALGQGHNSNQPQHF TGCAGTGCTAGAGCCCTAGGACAGGGACATAATAGCAATCAGCCCCAGCATTTT
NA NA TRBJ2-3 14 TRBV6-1 CASSMGSGTDTQYF TGTGCCAGCAGTATGGGGTCAGGCACAGATACGCAGTATTTT
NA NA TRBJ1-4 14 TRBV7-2 CASRLGTENEKLFF TGTGCCAGCAGGCTCGGGACGGAGAATGAAAAACTGTTTTTT
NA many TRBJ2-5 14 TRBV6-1 CASSPRGRVETQYF TGTGCCAGCAGCCCGAGGGGGAGGGTTGAGACCCAGTACTTC